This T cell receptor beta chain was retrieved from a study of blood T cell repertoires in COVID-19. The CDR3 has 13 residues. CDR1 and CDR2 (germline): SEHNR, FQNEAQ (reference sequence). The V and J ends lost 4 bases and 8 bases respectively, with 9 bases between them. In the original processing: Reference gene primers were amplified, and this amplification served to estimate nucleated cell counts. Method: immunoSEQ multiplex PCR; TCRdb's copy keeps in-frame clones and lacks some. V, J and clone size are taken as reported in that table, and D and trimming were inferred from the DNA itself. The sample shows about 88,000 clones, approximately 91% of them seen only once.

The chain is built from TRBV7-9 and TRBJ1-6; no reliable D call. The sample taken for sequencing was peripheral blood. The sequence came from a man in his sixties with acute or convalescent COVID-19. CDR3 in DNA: TGTGCCAGCAGCTCGGGATCGGATTCACCCCTCCACTTT. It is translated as CASSSGSDSPLHF.